Presented here are 4 T cell receptor beta chains from one specimen sequenced in a study of blood T cell repertoires in COVID-19. Libraries were prepared by immunoSEQ multiplex PCR; TCRdb keeps only in-frame clonotypes and omits some of them. This sample has approximately 200,000 clones, with less than 85% found just once. Sequenced: peripheral blood. The receptors shown here come from a woman aged 45 to 65 with acute or convalescent COVID-19.

This clone has a handful of counts. The rearrangement uses TRBV5-1 and TRBJ2-2; 9 bases are a match to TRBD1. This CDR3 has 15 amino acids. Germline values: CDR1 SGHRS, CDR2 YFSETQ. Unmatched junction bases numbered 5, after V lost 3 bases and J lost 5 bases. The CDR3 sequence is CASSWGQGTTGELFF. For the CDR3, the DNA is TGCGCCAGCAGCTGGGGACAGGGTACGACCGGGGAGCTGTTTTTT. The complete variable domain, with remaining parts taken from reference TRBV5-1 and TRBJ2-2, reads KAGVTQTPRYLIKTRGQQVTLSCSPISGHRSVSWYQQTPGQGLQFLFEYFSETQRNKGNFPGRFSGRQFSNSRSEMNVSTLELGDSALYLCASSWGQGTTGELFFGEGSRLTVL.

This clone showed up just once. This chain uses TRBV6-5 with TRBJ2-7, with TRBD2 as a possible D gene (6 bases). The CDR3 is 14 amino acids. V dropped 6 bases and J dropped 0 bases, with 12 bases sitting between them. Germline loops: CDR1 MNHEY, CDR2 SVGAGI. CDR3 protein: CASRRDSLSYEQYF. DNA of the CDR3: TGTGCCAGCAGACGGGACTCCCTCTCCTACGAGCAGTACTTC.

This clone was found once. The gene calls are TRBV27 and TRBJ1-5; weak D call: TRBD1 (6 bases). Germline values: CDR1 MNHEY, CDR2 SMNVEV (reference sequence). This CDR3 spans 17 amino acids. The V end was cut by 5 bases, the J end by 3 bases, with 20 bases between. The CDR3 DNA reads as TGTGCCAGCAGTGCACAGCAGGGGTTCTCTAACAATCAGCCCCAGCATTTT. The encoded protein is CASSAQQGFSNNQPQHF.

The rearrangement joins TRBV19 to TRBJ2-3, with 9 nucleotides matching TRBD2. Germline V gene sequence: CDR1 LNHDA, CDR2 SQIVND (reference sequence). There are 17 residues in the CDR3. V gave up 3 bases and J gave up 2 bases; unmatched junction bases: 9. CDR3 bases: TGTGCCAGTAGTATCCAGCGGGGGGCCAGAATCACAGATACGCAGTATTTT. Protein: CASSIQRGARITDTQYF. Based on the CDR3 plus reference TRBV19 and TRBJ2-3, the full variable domain is DGGITQSPKYLFRKEGQNVTLSCEQNLNHDAMYWYRQDPGQGLRLIYYSQIVNDFQKGDIAEGYSVSREKKESFPLTVTSAQKNPTAFYLCASSIQRGARITDTQYFGPGTRLTVL.